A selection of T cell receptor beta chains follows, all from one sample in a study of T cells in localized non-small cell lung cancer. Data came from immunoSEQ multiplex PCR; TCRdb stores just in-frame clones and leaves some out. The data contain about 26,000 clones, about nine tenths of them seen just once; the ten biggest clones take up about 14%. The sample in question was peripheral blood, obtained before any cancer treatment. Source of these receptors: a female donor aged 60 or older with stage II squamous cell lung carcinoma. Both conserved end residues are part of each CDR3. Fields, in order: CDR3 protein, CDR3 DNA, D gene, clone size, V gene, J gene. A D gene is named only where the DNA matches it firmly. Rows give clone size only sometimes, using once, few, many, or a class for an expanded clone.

CASSMSGGVGNEQFF	TGTGCCAGTAGTATGAGCGGGGGGGTCGGTAATGAGCAGTTCTTC	TRBD2	-	TRBV19	TRBJ2-1
CASSFKPGQGFNYGYTF	TGTGCCAGCAGTTTCAAACCGGGACAGGGGTTCAACTATGGCTACACCTTC	TRBD1	-	TRBV27	TRBJ1-2
CASSLLNSPLHF	TGTGCCAGCAGCTTACTTAATTCACCCCTCCACTTT	-	-	TRBV7-2	TRBJ1-6
CASSSRGGEQYF	TGTGCCAGCAGCTCCCGGGGGGGGGAGCAGTACTTC	TRBD2	-	TRBV7-9	TRBJ2-7
CASTSRGTPTGELFF	TGCGCCAGCACGAGTCGGGGAACACCGACCGGGGAGCTGTTTTTT	-	-	TRBV5-1	TRBJ2-2
CASSYGSGSKTQYF	TGTGCCAGCAGTTACGGTAGCGGGAGTAAGACCCAGTACTTC	TRBD2	-	TRBV6-5	TRBJ2-5
CASSFTDTRGNEQFF	TGTGCCAGCAGCTTTACAGACACTAGGGGGAATGAGCAGTTCTTC	-	-	TRBV5-8	TRBJ2-1
CASSYGQAPVNTEAFF	TGCGCCAGCAGCTACGGACAGGCTCCGGTGAACACTGAAGCTTTCTTT	TRBD1	-	TRBV10-2	TRBJ1-1
CASSPGQLSSYEQYF	TGTGCCAGCAGTCCGGGACAGCTAAGCTCCTACGAGCAGTACTTC	TRBD1	-	TRBV28	TRBJ2-7
CASSPSHMNTEAFF	TGTGCCAGCTCACCCAGCCATATGAACACTGAAGCTTTCTTT	-	-	TRBV18	TRBJ1-1
CASTRTGQNTEAFF	TGTGCCAGCACCCGGACAGGGCAGAACACTGAAGCTTTCTTT	TRBD1	-	TRBV2	TRBJ1-1
CASSFGTAQETQYF	TGCGCCAGCAGCTTCGGGACGGCGCAAGAGACCCAGTACTTC	-	-	TRBV5-1	TRBJ2-5
CASSLVISGGITDTQYF	TGTGCCAGCAGCTTGGTTATCAGCGGGGGGATCACAGATACGCAGTATTTT	TRBD2	-	TRBV5-6	TRBJ2-3
CASGFFGTSSYNEQFF	TGTGCTAGTGGTTTCTTCGGGACTAGCTCCTACAATGAGCAGTTCTTC	TRBD2	once	TRBV12-5	TRBJ2-1
CASRPLDKGAYGYTF	TGTGCCAGCAGGCCCCTGGACAAGGGGGCGTACGGCTACACCTTC	TRBD1	-	TRBV27	TRBJ1-2
CASSPGDRRFGQYF	TGTGCCAGCAGCCCGGGGGACAGGCGGTTTGGGCAGTACTTC	TRBD1	-	TRBV5-8	TRBJ2-7
CASTSQGNDPYNEQFF	TGTGCCAGCACCTCACAGGGAAACGACCCCTACAATGAGCAGTTCTTC	-	-	TRBV6-4	TRBJ2-1
CSVSRGGHNEQFF	TGCAGCGTTTCCCGGGGGGGTCACAATGAGCAGTTCTTC	TRBD2	-	TRBV29-1	TRBJ2-1
CASKLMGSTDTQYF	TGTGCCAGCAAACTAATGGGGAGCACAGATACGCAGTATTTT	-	-	TRBV2	TRBJ2-3
CASSSSGQGNNQPQHF	TGTGCCAGCAGTTCCTCCGGACAGGGAAACAATCAGCCCCAGCATTTT	TRBD1	-	TRBV28	TRBJ1-5
CASSPISSYNEQFF	TGTGCCAGCAGCCCTATATCTTCCTACAATGAGCAGTTCTTC	-	-	TRBV5-5	TRBJ2-1
CASSVGSRTDTQYF	TGTGCCAGCAGCGTAGGATCCCGCACAGATACGCAGTATTTT	-	-	TRBV9	TRBJ2-3
CASSEIGGTSVYEQYF	TGCGCCAGCAGTGAGATAGGAGGGACTAGCGTATACGAGCAGTACTTC	TRBD2	-	TRBV10-2	TRBJ2-7
CAWSGGQGTYGYTF	TGTGCCTGGAGTGGTGGACAGGGGACCTATGGCTACACCTTC	TRBD1	-	TRBV30	TRBJ1-2
CASSRRLAGQETQYF	TGTGCCAGCAGTCGTCGACTAGCGGGGCAAGAGACCCAGTACTTC	TRBD2	-	TRBV7-6	TRBJ2-5
CATQDGGNQPQHF	TGTGCCACCCAGGACGGGGGCAATCAGCCCCAGCATTTT	-	-	TRBV10-3	TRBJ1-5
CASSSIRQGASQETQYF	TGTGCCAGCAGCTCTATTAGACAGGGGGCTTCCCAAGAGACCCAGTACTTC	TRBD1	-	TRBV11-1	TRBJ2-5
CASSLAGMDNSPLHF	TGTGCCAGCAGCTTAGCGGGGATGGATAATTCACCCCTCCACTTT	-	few	TRBV7-8	TRBJ1-6
CASSLWTGVRNEQFF	TGTGCCAGCAGTTTATGGACCGGGGTCCGGAATGAGCAGTTCTTC	-	once	TRBV28	TRBJ2-1
CASSLGVFRTANTEAFF	TGTGCCAGCAGCTTAGGGGTTTTTAGGACCGCAAACACTGAAGCTTTCTTT	-	-	TRBV7-9	TRBJ1-1
CASSIDLAGLNEQFF	TGTGCCAGTAGTATAGATCTAGCGGGGTTGAATGAGCAGTTCTTC	TRBD2	-	TRBV19	TRBJ2-1
CASSLAPGQGTEAFF	TGCGCCAGCAGCTTGGCCCCAGGGCAGGGCACTGAAGCTTTCTTT	-	-	TRBV5-1	TRBJ1-1
CASSHGNGRYNEQFF	TGTGCCAGCAGCCATGGTAATGGGCGTTACAATGAGCAGTTCTTC	-	-	TRBV5-4	TRBJ2-1
CASSEGPSTDTQYF	TGTGCCAGCAGCGAGGGGCCGAGCACAGATACGCAGTATTTT	-	-	TRBV7-2	TRBJ2-3
CASNRASYNEQFF	TGTGCCAGTAACAGGGCCTCCTACAATGAGCAGTTCTTC	-	-	TRBV19	TRBJ2-1
CASSPPTGQGSYEQYF	TGTGCCAGCAGTCCACCGACCGGACAGGGATCCTACGAGCAGTACTTC	TRBD1	-	TRBV28	TRBJ2-7
CASSSTDRLNTEAFF	TGTGCCAGCAGTTCCACGGACAGATTGAACACTGAAGCTTTCTTT	-	-	TRBV27	TRBJ1-1
CASSPSWVSTEAFF	TGTGCCAGCAGCCCCAGTTGGGTAAGCACTGAAGCTTTCTTT	-	-	TRBV7-2	TRBJ1-1
CASSLRAGGPTGELFF	TGTGCCAGCAGCTTAAGGGCGGGAGGGCCTACTGGGGAGCTGTTTTTT	TRBD2	-	TRBV13	TRBJ2-2
CASSFRGRASYTF	TGTGCCAGCAGTTTCAGGGGCAGGGCCTCCTACACCTTC	-	-	TRBV6-5	TRBJ1-2